The 27 T cell receptor beta chains below all came from one sample that was sequenced in a study of cytomegalovirus exposure and HLA in healthy donors. With 60 Vbeta and 13 Jbeta primers, the PCR was carried out. Data came from immunoSEQ multiplex PCR; TCRdb stores just in-frame clones and leaves some out. The table has some 120,000 clones, 72% seen once. The specimen sequenced was PBMCs. Receptors were obtained from a man aged 30 to 39 in good health and CMV-seronegative.

This chain links TRBV10-3 with TRBJ1-6; tentative D call: TRBD1 (5 bases). The CDR3 is 13 amino acids. Per the germline V gene, CDR1 is ENHRY and CDR2 is SYGVKD. V gave up 6 bases and J gave up 8 bases, with 11 bases separating them. For the CDR3, the DNA is TGTGCCATCAGAAGGGGCCGGGATTCACCCCTCCACTTT. Residues: CAIRRGRDSPLHF.

The chain recombines TRBV6-5 with TRBJ2-7; TRBD2 might be the D (5 bases). V was clipped by 3 bases and J by 2 bases, with 14 bases between them. Germline CDR1 is MNHEY and CDR2 is SVGAGI. The CDR3 is 15 amino acids. The CDR3: CASSYGPPGTYEQYF. DNA for the CDR3: TGTGCCAGCAGTTATGGCCCCCCGGGAACCTACGAGCAGTACTTC.

The chain has TRBV4-1 and TRBJ1-5, with D hard to call. This CDR3 region has 13 residues. The V end lost 2 bases, the J end lost 2 bases, and 4 bases lay between the germline ends. CDR1 is MGHRA, CDR2 YSYEKL, per germline. CDR3 protein: CASSQSGNQPQHF. The CDR3 DNA is TGCGCCAGCAGCCAAAGCGGCAATCAGCCCCAGCATTTT.

CDR3 in DNA: TGTGCCAGTAGTATAGACCCCATCTATGGCTACACCTTC. It specifies CASSIDPIYGYTF. The rearrangement uses TRBV19 and TRBJ1-2; D gene ambiguous. The CDR3 is 13 residues long. Per germline, CDR1 LNHDA and CDR2 SQIVND (reference sequence). The V end lost 0 bases, the J end lost 4 bases, and 6 bases lay between the germline ends.

CDR3 coding DNA: TGTGCCAGCAGCTTAACCCCGGGACAGTCCACAGATACGCAGTATTTT. This encodes CASSLTPGQSTDTQYF. The chain joins TRBV7-9 to TRBJ2-3; TRBD1 matches 7 bases. The V gene's germline CDR1 is SEHNR and CDR2 FQNEAQ (reference sequence). The CDR3 totals 16 residues. V gave up 2 bases and J gave up 2 bases; unmatched junction bases: 7.

The chain carries TRBV5-4 and TRBJ1-1; weak D call: TRBD1 (5 bases). The CDR3 has 17 residues. Trimming left V 3 bases short and J 0 bases short, with 18 bases between. Germline CDR1 and CDR2: SGHNT and YYREEE (reference sequence). The CDR3 loop is CASSSAKSTALNTEAFF. The CDR3, as DNA: TGTGCCAGCAGCTCAGCTAAGTCGACAGCCCTGAACACTGAAGCTTTCTTT.

This chain uses TRBV7-2 with TRBJ2-1; 9 nucleotides line up with TRBD1. Trimming took 3 bases from V and 7 from J; bases not matched to a gene: 4. CDR3 length equals 14 residues. CDR1 and CDR2 from the germline V gene are SGHTA and FQGNSA. The CDR3 DNA reads as TGTGCCAGCAGCTTCCGACAGGGGGGGAATGAGCAGTTCTTC. This sequence encodes CASSFRQGGNEQFF.

This rearrangement joins TRBV4-1 to TRBJ2-1; 7 positions agree with TRBD1. V shed 5 bases, J shed 15 bases, and the junction held 10 bases outside the gene matches. Germline values: CDR1 MGHRA, CDR2 YSYEKL. The length of the CDR3 is 12 residues. CDR3 bases: TGCGCCAGCAGCTTTCGGACAGGTTTCAGGTTCTTC. Translation: CASSFRTGFRFF.

The chain is built from TRBV4-3 and TRBJ1-1, with 9 bases matching TRBD1. From germline, CDR1 is LGHNA and CDR2 YSLEER. This CDR3 comprises 16 residues. Losses at the gene ends were 0 bases for V and 4 bases for J; bases not matched to a gene: 6. DNA of the CDR3: TGCGCCAGCAGCCAAGATGCAACAGGGGGCAGCACTGAAGCTTTCTTT. It is translated as CASSQDATGGSTEAFF.

The chain carries TRBV7-3 and TRBJ2-7; D is possibly TRBD1 (5 bases). The CDR3 totals 16 residues. Germline V lookup: CDR1 SGHTA, CDR2 FQGTGA. V lost 5 bases, J lost 0 bases, and 17 bases lay in between. CDR3 protein: CASSLAPRAGSYEQYF. The DNA for the CDR3 is TGTGCCAGCAGCCTCGCCCCCAGGGCCGGCTCCTACGAGCAGTACTTC.

The rearrangement joins TRBV5-8 to TRBJ2-5, with D tentatively TRBD1 (5 bases). The V gene's germline CDR1 is SGHTS and CDR2 YDEGEE. The CDR3 loop spans 14 amino acids. The germline V and J ends were trimmed by 3 bases and 2 bases, with 11 bases remaining between them. CDR3 sequence reads: CASSSGHIQETQYF. CDR3 bases: TGTGCCAGCAGCTCCGGACACATACAAGAGACCCAGTACTTC.

V and J are TRBV6-1 and TRBJ1-1; 11 bases align to TRBD1. The V gene's germline CDR1 is MNHNS and CDR2 SASEGT. J lost 12 bases, V lost 7 bases, and 10 bases had no gene match. The CDR3 covers 13 residues. The CDR3 protein is CASTPPGDRGTFF. CDR3 DNA: TGTGCCAGCACCCCTCCTGGGGACAGGGGGACTTTCTTT.

CDR3 in amino acids: CASSSGQGRETQYF. CDR3 nucleotides: TGTGCCAGCAGCTCGGGACAGGGGAGAGAGACCCAGTACTTC. The J gene is TRBJ2-5, the V gene TRBV9; 10 bases are shared with TRBD1. This CDR3 is built from 14 residues. The V segment lost 4 bases and the J segment 4 bases; nucleotides outside the gene matches: 4. Per the germline V gene, CDR1 is SGDLS and CDR2 is YYNGEE.

The sample holds a few counts of this clone. The rearrangement uses TRBV4-1 and TRBJ2-7; TRBD1 matches 7 bases. Losses at the gene ends were 3 bases for V and 4 bases for J; bases not matched to a gene: 9. The CDR3 covers 15 residues. Germline V gene sequence: CDR1 MGHRA, CDR2 YSYEKL. The CDR3 DNA is TGCGCCAGCAGCCAGCCCGGGACAGCAGAATACGAGCAGTACTTC. As protein: CASSQPGTAEYEQYF.

Turning to this clone: An end of the junction differs from the germline gene, which may be a read error. CDR3 loop: CAGSVGQGGQPQHF. In DNA, the CDR3 is TGTGCCGGCAGCGTCGGACAGGGAGGTCAGCCCCAGCATTTT. The rearrangement links TRBV9 to TRBJ1-5; 8 bases align to TRBD1. Germline V CDR1 and CDR2: SGDLS, YYNGEE. The CDR3 extends over 14 amino acids.

The V gene is TRBV28, the J gene TRBJ1-5, with TRBD1 matching over 7 bases. The CDR3 sequence is 15 residues long. The V and J ends lost 10 bases and 7 bases, in that order; junction bases with no gene match: 16. CDR1 is MDHEN and CDR2 is SYDVKM in the germline V gene. Here the CDR3 DNA reads TGTGCCATAGGATCTAACCGACAGGGTCACCAGCCCCAGCATTTT. It yields the protein CAIGSNRQGHQPQHF.

Sample share makes this clone medium-sized. This rearrangement joins TRBV15 to TRBJ2-7, with 9 bases that match TRBD1. The CDR3 runs to 13 residues. Trimming at V came to 5 bases and at J to 5 bases, leaving 4 bases not matched to a gene. Germline CDR1 reads LNHNV; CDR2 reads YYDKDF (reference sequence). CDR3 region: CATSRTGADEQYF. CDR3 DNA sequence: TGTGCCACCAGCCGGACAGGGGCGGACGAGCAGTACTTC.

The V call is TRBV29-1, the J call TRBJ2-3, with D tentatively TRBD2 (6 bases). V was clipped by 4 bases and J by 0 bases, with 14 bases between them. The CDR3 contains 15 residues. Germline CDR1 is SQVTM and CDR2 is ANQGSEA. The CDR3 protein is CSVAWDLTSTDTQYF. CDR3 DNA sequence: TGCAGCGTTGCGTGGGACTTGACGAGCACAGATACGCAGTATTTT.

V usage is TRBV5-1 and J usage is TRBJ1-5, with a weak D call TRBD1 (6 bases). CDR1 and CDR2 (germline): SGHRS, YFSETQ. V lost 4 bases and J 0 bases, leaving 26 bases between the germline ends. The CDR3 contains 20 residues. CDR3 nucleotides: TGCGCCAGCAGCCCAACATTTACCACAGGGACCTCTTATAGCAATCAGCCCCAGCATTTT. Protein: CASSPTFTTGTSYSNQPQHF.

This CDR3 is CATSSSGTGGNQPQHF. CDR3 bases: TGTGCCACCAGCTCCTCCGGGACAGGGGGCAATCAGCCCCAGCATTTT. The chain joins TRBV15 to TRBJ1-5, with 10 bases aligning to TRBD1. J was trimmed by 2 bases and V by 5 bases; bases with no gene match: 6. There are 16 residues in the CDR3. Germline loops: CDR1 LNHNV, CDR2 YYDKDF (reference sequence).

This chain joins TRBV18 and TRBJ1-5; possibly TRBD1 for D (6 bases). The CDR3 spans 13 residues. CDR1 KGHSH and CDR2 LQKENI come from the germline V gene. The V and J ends lost 9 bases and 0 bases respectively, with 9 bases between them. The chain's CDR3 is CASRTDSNQPQHF. The CDR3 coding sequence is TGTGCCAGTCGGACAGATAGCAATCAGCCCCAGCATTTT. The complete variable domain, with remaining parts taken from reference TRBV18 and TRBJ1-5, reads NAGVMQNPRHLVRRRGQEARLRCSPMKGHSHVYWYRQLPEEGLKFMVYLQKENIIDESGMPKERFSAEFPKEGPSILRIQQVVRGDSAAYFCASRTDSNQPQHFGDGTRLSIL.

The genes are TRBV5-6 and TRBJ1-2; possibly TRBD1 for D (6 bases). Germline loops: CDR1 SGHDT, CDR2 YYEEEE. The CDR3 consists of 12 residues. V was shortened by 1 base and J by 7 bases, with 8 bases between the two germline ends. CDR3: CASSLWTAGYTF. The CDR3 DNA reads TGTGCCAGCAGCTTGTGGACAGCTGGCTACACCTTC.

The chain uses TRBV7-9 and TRBJ2-7, with D maybe TRBD2 (6 bases). Trimming left V 5 bases short and J 5 bases short, with 16 bases between. Looked up from germline, CDR1 is SEHNR and CDR2 is FQNEAQ (reference sequence). CDR3 length: 14 amino acids. The CDR3 here is CASSPRTSWDEQYF. CDR3 sequence (DNA): TGTGCCAGCAGCCCACGAACTAGCTGGGACGAGCAGTACTTC.

This clone was counted a single time. The J gene is TRBJ1-2, the V gene TRBV9; D is possibly TRBD1 (6 bases). V lost 3 bases, J lost 7 bases, and 19 bases lay in between. The CDR3 is 15 residues long. Germline V gene data show CDR1 as SGDLS and CDR2 as YYNGEE. The DNA of the CDR3 is TGTGCCAGCAGCGCCTCCCTTAACAGGGTTTTTGGCTACACCTTC. As protein: CASSASLNRVFGYTF.

This clone was observed a handful of times. This chain uses TRBV18 with TRBJ1-1; TRBD1 matches at 9 bases. The CDR3 spans 15 residues. Trimming cost V 2 bases and J 3 bases; bases outside gene matches: 4. Germline V gene lookup returns CDR1 KGHSH and CDR2 LQKENI. The CDR3 nucleotides are TGTGCCAGCTCACCAACAGGGGGCCTATACACTGAAGCTTTCTTT. Its translation: CASSPTGGLYTEAFF.

The genes are TRBV27 and TRBJ2-1, with 9 bases matching TRBD1. With V trimmed by 7 bases and J by 6 bases, 7 bases remained unmatched. The CDR3 is made up of 14 amino acids. Germline V gives CDR1 MNHEY, CDR2 SMNVEV (reference sequence). CDR3 DNA: TGTGCCAGCATACACAGGGGGCTCTCCAATGAGCAGTTCTTC. This codes for CASIHRGLSNEQFF.

This chain connects TRBV30 to TRBJ2-7; 7 bases line up with TRBD1. From germline, CDR1 is GTSNPN and CDR2 SVGIG (reference sequence). The CDR3 runs to 15 residues. V lost 2 bases and J lost 3; bases outside the gene matches: 10. CDR3 coding DNA: TGTGCCTGGAGTCCGGGACAGTTATTATACTACGAGCAGTACTTC. Residues: CAWSPGQLLYYEQYF.